A single sample is the source of the 14 T cell receptor beta chains below, sequenced in a study of cytomegalovirus exposure and HLA in healthy donors. Primers included in the PCR were 60 Vbeta and 13 Jbeta primers. TCRdb's table, derived via immunoSEQ multiplex PCR, lists solely in-frame clones and lacks some. The table includes 150,000 to 200,000 clones, about 90% detected once. The sequenced sample was PBMCs. Receptors were obtained from a girl under three years old in good health and CMV-seronegative.

Note on this clone: One end of the junction does not line up with germline, which may come from a read error. This chain links TRBV7-7 with TRBJ2-7, with no clear D. Germline V lookup: CDR1 SSHAT, CDR2 FNYEAQ (reference sequence). CDR3 length: 13 residues. CDR3 sequence reads: CASSLSSAYEQYF. The CDR3 DNA is TGTGCTAGCAGCTTATCAAGCGCCTACGAGCAGTACTTC.

Of note for this clone: One junction end disagrees with the germline gene, perhaps due to a read error. The rearrangement uses TRBV7-9 and TRBJ1-1, with unresolved D. The germline CDR1 and CDR2 sequences are SEHNR and FQNEAQ (reference sequence). The CDR3 contains 12 residues. CDR3 nucleotides: TGTTCCAGCAGCTTCAGTAACACTGAAGCTTTCTTT. Translation: CSSSFSNTEAFF. The entire variable domain, with the rest obtained from reference TRBV7-9 and TRBJ1-1, is as follows: DTGVSQNPRHKITKRGQNVTFRCDPISEHNRLYWYRQTLGQGPEFLTYFQNEAQLEKSRLLSDRFSAERPKGSFSTLEIQRTEQGDSAMYLCSSSFSNTEAFFGQGTRLTVV.

This sequence joins TRBV9 and TRBJ1-3, with 9 bases fitting TRBD1. J was trimmed by 4 bases and V by 2 bases; bases with no gene match: 7. Germline CDR1 is SGDLS and CDR2 is YYNGEE. The CDR3 covers 16 residues. CDR3 loop: CASSVGQGLVGNTIYF. In DNA, the CDR3 is TGTGCCAGCAGCGTTGGACAGGGGCTTGTCGGAAACACCATATATTTT.

The chain has TRBV29-1 and TRBJ2-1; 7 bases align to TRBD2. This CDR3 is 17 amino acids long. The V gene's germline CDR1 is SQVTM and CDR2 ANQGSEA. V shed 4 bases, J shed 0 bases, and the junction held 12 bases outside the gene matches. CDR3 sequence: CSVVYRGSGFSYNEQFF. Here the CDR3 DNA reads TGCAGCGTTGTTTATAGGGGTAGCGGGTTCTCCTACAATGAGCAGTTCTTC.

This sequence joins TRBV11-1 and TRBJ2-3; D unresolved. The V gene's germline CDR1 is SGHAT and CDR2 FQDESV (reference sequence). Trimming took off 2 bases at V and 1 base at J, with 4 bases between the two ends. The CDR3 covers 13 residues. CDR3: CASSLPGTDTQYF. The DNA for the CDR3 is TGTGCCAGCAGCTTACCTGGCACAGATACGCAGTATTTT.

V gene TRBV15 combines with J gene TRBJ2-1, with TRBD2 identical over 9 bases. The V gene end was trimmed by 0 bases and the J gene end by 8 bases; junction bases not matched to a gene: 8. Germline V gene data show CDR1 as LNHNV and CDR2 as YYDKDF (reference sequence). The CDR3 totals 16 residues. CDR3 amino acids: CATSRDLGGRADEQFF. CDR3 bases: TGTGCCACCAGCAGAGATCTGGGCGGGAGGGCCGATGAGCAGTTCTTC.

The gene calls are TRBV7-8 and TRBJ2-2; 10 nucleotides line up with TRBD1. The junction had 8 bases not matched to a gene; V was cut back by 4 bases and J by 0 bases. Germline CDR1 and CDR2: SGHVS and FQNEAQ. The CDR3 loop spans 18 amino acids. CDR3 in DNA: TGTGCCAGCAGCTCTACCGGGACAGGGGCCTCGAACACCGGGGAGCTGTTTTTT. It translates to CASSSTGTGASNTGELFF.

V gene TRBV5-5 combines with J gene TRBJ2-7; 11 bases align to TRBD2. CDR3 length equals 14 residues. Germline loops: CDR1 SGHKS, CDR2 YYEKEE (reference sequence). After removal of 3 bases from V and 2 bases from J, the junction contained 1 base not matched to a gene. CDR3 protein: CASSSSGGPYEQYF. CDR3 DNA sequence: TGTGCCAGCAGCTCTAGCGGGGGGCCCTACGAGCAGTACTTC.

The chain recombines TRBV5-1 with TRBJ2-3, with a possible D match to TRBD2 (6 bases). Germline assignment: CDR1 SGHRS and CDR2 YFSETQ. Trimming stripped 5 bases from V and 5 bases from J, with 15 bases between. CDR3 size: 14 residues. CDR3 sequence: CASRKSGSGDTQYF. In DNA form, the CDR3 reads TGCGCCAGCAGGAAGTCCGGGAGTGGAGATACGCAGTATTTT.

This chain connects TRBV4-3 to TRBJ2-1; 9 bases are a match to TRBD2. Germline assignment: CDR1 LGHNA and CDR2 YSLEER. V lost 0 bases, J lost 7 bases, and 13 bases stayed unmatched. The CDR3 is made up of 18 amino acids. Written as DNA, the CDR3 is TGCGCCAGCAGCCAAGATCCGGTTAGCGGGAGCGTGGGTAATGAGCAGTTCTTC. It translates to CASSQDPVSGSVGNEQFF.

For this clone: Other DNA sequences in the same sample also yield this CDR3. As DNA, the CDR3 is TGCGCCAGCAGCCCTACGACTAGCGGCCAAGAGACCCAGTACTTC. Protein: CASSPTTSGQETQYF. This chain links TRBV5-1 with TRBJ2-5; 9 bases match TRBD2. The CDR3 covers 15 residues. The V segment lost 4 bases and the J segment 1 base; nucleotides outside the gene matches: 5. Germline CDR1 is SGHRS and CDR2 is YFSETQ.

DNA for the CDR3: TGCGCCAGCAGCAGCGGACAGGGGGTGAACACTGAAGCTTTCTTT. It encodes CASSSGQGVNTEAFF. The rearrangement uses TRBV5-1 and TRBJ1-1, with 10 positions matching TRBD1. The CDR3 totals 15 residues. Trimming took 4 bases from V and 0 from J; bases not matched to a gene: 3. CDR1 is SGHRS and CDR2 is YFSETQ in the germline V gene.

The V and J genes are TRBV9 and TRBJ2-1; 9 bases fit TRBD2. The length of the CDR3 is 18 residues. The junction had 14 bases not matched to a gene; V was cut back by 0 bases and J by 7 bases. The V gene's germline CDR1 is SGDLS and CDR2 YYNGEE. CDR3 nucleotides: TGTGCCAGCAGCGTAGGACGATCAGGTGCGGGGGGGCTGAATGAGCAGTTCTTC. This encodes CASSVGRSGAGGLNEQFF.

V and J are TRBV4-1 and TRBJ1-1; TRBD1 matches at 10 bases. CDR1 MGHRA and CDR2 YSYEKL come from the germline V gene. Losses at the gene ends were 4 bases for V and 1 base for J; bases not matched to a gene: 12. This CDR3 contains 18 residues. The CDR3 is CASSPTGTGVLRNTEAFF. The CDR3 DNA reads TGCGCCAGCAGCCCTACCGGGACAGGGGTATTGCGGAACACTGAAGCTTTCTTT.